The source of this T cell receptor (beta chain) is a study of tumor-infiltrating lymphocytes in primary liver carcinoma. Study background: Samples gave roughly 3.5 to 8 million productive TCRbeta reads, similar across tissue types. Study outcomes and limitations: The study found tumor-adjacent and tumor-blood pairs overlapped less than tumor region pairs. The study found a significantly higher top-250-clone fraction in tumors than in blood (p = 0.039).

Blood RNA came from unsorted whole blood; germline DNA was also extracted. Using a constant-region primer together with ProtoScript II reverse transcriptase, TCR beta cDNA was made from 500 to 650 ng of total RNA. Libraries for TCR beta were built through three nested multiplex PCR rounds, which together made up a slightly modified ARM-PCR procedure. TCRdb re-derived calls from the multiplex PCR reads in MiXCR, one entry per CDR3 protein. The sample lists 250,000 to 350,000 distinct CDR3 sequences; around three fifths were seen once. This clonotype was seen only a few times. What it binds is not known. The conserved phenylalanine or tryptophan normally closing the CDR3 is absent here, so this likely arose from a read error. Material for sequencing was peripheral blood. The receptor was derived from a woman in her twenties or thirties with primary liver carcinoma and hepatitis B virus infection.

This CDR3 reads CASSQYRLGTQYV. CDR3 nucleotide sequence: TGTGCCAGCAGTCAATATAGACTAGGTACGCAGTATGTT. V and J are TRBV6-5 and TRBJ2-3; possible D gene TRBD2, 6 bases. CDR3 length: 13 residues. Germline V lookup: CDR1 MNHEY, CDR2 SVGAGI. With 5 bases removed from V and 8 bases from J, the gap between germline ends came to 14 bases.